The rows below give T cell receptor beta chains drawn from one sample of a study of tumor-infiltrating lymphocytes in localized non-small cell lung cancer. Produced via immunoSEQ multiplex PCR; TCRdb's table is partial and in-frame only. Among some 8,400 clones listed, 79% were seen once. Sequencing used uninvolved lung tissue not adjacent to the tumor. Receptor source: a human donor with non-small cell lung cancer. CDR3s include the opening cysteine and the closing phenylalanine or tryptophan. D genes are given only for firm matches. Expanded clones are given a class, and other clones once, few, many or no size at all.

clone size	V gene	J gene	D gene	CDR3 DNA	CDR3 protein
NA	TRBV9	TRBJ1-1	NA	TGTGCCAGCAGCGTAGAACAGACGAACACTGAAGCTTTCTTT	CASSVEQTNTEAFF
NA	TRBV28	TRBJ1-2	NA	TGTGCCAGCAGCTCAGGCGGCCCCTACTATGGCTACACCTTC	CASSSGGPYYGYTF
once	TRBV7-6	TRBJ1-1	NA	TGTGCCAGCAGCCCGTACGCGGGCCAGGACACTGAAGCTTTCTTT	CASSPYAGQDTEAFF
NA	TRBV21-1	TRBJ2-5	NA	TGTGCCAGCAGTGACCTTGACAGACCCAACCAAGAGACCCAGTACTTC	CASSDLDRPNQETQYF
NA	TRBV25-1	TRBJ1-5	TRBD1	TGTGCCAGCAGTGAATCTAAGGGGGCTGGCAATCAGCCCCAGCATTTT	CASSESKGAGNQPQHF
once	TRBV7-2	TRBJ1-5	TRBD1	TGTGCCAGCAGCCCCGGACAGGTTTTATACAATCAGCCCCAGCATTTT	CASSPGQVLYNQPQHF
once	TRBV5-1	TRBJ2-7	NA	TGCGCCAGCAGCTTGGGGACAGCCTTCTACGAGCAGTACTTC	CASSLGTAFYEQYF
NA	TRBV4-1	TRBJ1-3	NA	TGCGCCAGCAGCCAGGGTCTATCTGGAAACACCATATATTTT	CASSQGLSGNTIYF
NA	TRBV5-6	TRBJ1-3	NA	TGTGCCAGCAGCCGCTTAGACGTCTCTGGAAACACCATATATTTT	CASSRLDVSGNTIYF
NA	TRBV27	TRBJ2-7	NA	TGTGCCAGCAGCGGGGGGCAGTTCGACGAGCAGTACTTC	CASSGGQFDEQYF
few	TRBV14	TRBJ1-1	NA	TGTGCCAGCAGCCTCACCACGGGCGTCACTGAAGCTTTCTTT	CASSLTTGVTEAFF
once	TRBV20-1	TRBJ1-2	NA	TGCAGTGGGGGTGGCTACACCTTC	CSGGGYTF
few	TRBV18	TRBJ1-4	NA	TGTGCCAGCTCACCAATATTGGCAGAAGGCGAAAAACTGTTTTTT	CASSPILAEGEKLFF
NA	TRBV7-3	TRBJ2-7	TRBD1	TGTGCCAGCAGCGCGGACAGGGGGCTCGAGCAGTACTTC	CASSADRGLEQYF
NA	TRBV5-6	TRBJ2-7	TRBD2	TGTGCCAGCAGCCAGACCCGACTAGCGGGATACGACGAGCAGTACTTC	CASSQTRLAGYDEQYF
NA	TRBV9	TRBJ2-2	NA	TGTGCCAGCAGCCCCTGGGGGGCTCGGGACACCGGGGAGCTGTTTTTT	CASSPWGARDTGELFF
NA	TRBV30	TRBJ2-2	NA	TGTGCCTGGATACGGGAGAACACCGGGGAGCTGTTTTTT	CAWIRENTGELFF
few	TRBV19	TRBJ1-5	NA	TGTGCCAGTAGTACCCGTCGGGGTGGCAATCAGCCCCAGCATTTT	CASSTRRGGNQPQHF
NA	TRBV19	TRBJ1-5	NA	TGTGCCAGTAGTATATACGTCCGGGGGGAACAGCCCCAGCATTTT	CASSIYVRGEQPQHF
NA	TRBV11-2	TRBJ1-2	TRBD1	TGTGCCAGCAGCTTAAAAGGGGACAGGGGGCGCGTCTATGGCTACACCTTC	CASSLKGDRGRVYGYTF
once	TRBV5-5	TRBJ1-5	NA	TGTGCCAGCAGCTTGGCCATAGGTGGCCTGTTCAATCAGCCCCAGCATTTT	CASSLAIGGLFNQPQHF
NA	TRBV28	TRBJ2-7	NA	TGTGCCAGCAGTCCGGGTTCCTACGAGCAGTACTTC	CASSPGSYEQYF
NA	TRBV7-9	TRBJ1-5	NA	TGTGCCAGCAGCTTAGTGGGGTTCGGTCAGCCCCAGCATTTT	CASSLVGFGQPQHF
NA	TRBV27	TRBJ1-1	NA	TGTGCCAGCAGCCCGAACCTATTGAACACTGAAGCTTTCTTT	CASSPNLLNTEAFF
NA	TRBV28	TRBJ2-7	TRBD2	TGTGCCAGCAGTTCCGCGGGGGCTAGCGGGAGTTACGAGCAGTACTTC	CASSSAGASGSYEQYF
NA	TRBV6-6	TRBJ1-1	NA	TGTGCCAGCGGTCACGGTGAAGCTTTCTTT	CASGHGEAFF
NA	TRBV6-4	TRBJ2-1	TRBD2	TGTGCCAGCAGCCGGGGGGGTTCCGAAAGGGATGAGCAGTTCTTC	CASSRGGSERDEQFF
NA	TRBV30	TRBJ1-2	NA	TGTGCCTGGAGTGTATACTCATCTAACTATGGCTACACCTTC	CAWSVYSSNYGYTF
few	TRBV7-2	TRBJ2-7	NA	TGTGCCAGCAGCCTCACCACAGGGGGCGGGAGGATTTCGTTC	CASSLTTGGGRISF
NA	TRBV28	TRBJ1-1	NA	TGTGCCAGCAGTTCAGTACAAAACACTGAAGCTTTCTTT	CASSSVQNTEAFF
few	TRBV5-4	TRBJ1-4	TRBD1	TGTGCCAGCAGATCCCAGGGGGTTAATGAAAAACTGTTTTTT	CASRSQGVNEKLFF
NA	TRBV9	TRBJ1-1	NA	TGTGCCAGCAGCGGGTCGGGACGGGGATTGACTGAAGCTTTCTTT	CASSGSGRGLTEAFF
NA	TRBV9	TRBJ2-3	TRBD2	TGTGCCAGCAGCGTTAGCGGGAGGGCAGATACGCAGTATTTT	CASSVSGRADTQYF
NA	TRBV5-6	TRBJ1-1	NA	TGTGCCAGCAGCTTGGGACAGATAAACACTGAAGCTTTCTTT	CASSLGQINTEAFF
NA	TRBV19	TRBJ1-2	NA	TGTGCCAGTAGTATAGATCACACCTCCGGTGGCGGCTACACCTTC	CASSIDHTSGGGYTF
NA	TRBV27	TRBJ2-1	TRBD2	TGTGCCAGCAGTTTAGCGCCTAGCGGTTACAATGAGCAGTTCTTC	CASSLAPSGYNEQFF
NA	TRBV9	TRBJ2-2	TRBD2	TGTGCCAGCAGCTCTAGACCCTCGACTAGCGGCCCCACCGGGGAGCTGTTTTTT	CASSSRPSTSGPTGELFF
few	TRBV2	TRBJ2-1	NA	TGTGCCAGCAGTGAAGCTAGCTCCTACAATGAGCAGTTCTTC	CASSEASSYNEQFF
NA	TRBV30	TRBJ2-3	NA	TGTGCCTGGAGTGTACCTAACTCCTCCCCGGACAGTAGCACAGATACGCAGTATTTT	CAWSVPNSSPDSSTDTQYF
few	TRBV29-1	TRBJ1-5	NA	TGCAGCGTAGGGGGACGGGATAGCAATCAGCCCCAGCATTTT	CSVGGRDSNQPQHF